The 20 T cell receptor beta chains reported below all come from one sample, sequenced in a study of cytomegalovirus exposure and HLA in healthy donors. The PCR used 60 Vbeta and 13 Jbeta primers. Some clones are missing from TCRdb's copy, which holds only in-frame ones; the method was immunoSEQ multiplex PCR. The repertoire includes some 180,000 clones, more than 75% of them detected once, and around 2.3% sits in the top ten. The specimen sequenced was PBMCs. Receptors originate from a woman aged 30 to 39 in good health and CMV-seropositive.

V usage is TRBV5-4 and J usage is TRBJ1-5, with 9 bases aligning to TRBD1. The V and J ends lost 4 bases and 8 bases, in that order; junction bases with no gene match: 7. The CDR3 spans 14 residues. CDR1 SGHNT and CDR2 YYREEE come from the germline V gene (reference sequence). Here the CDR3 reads CASSPDRGREPQHF. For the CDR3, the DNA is TGTGCCAGCAGCCCGGACAGGGGACGGGAGCCCCAGCATTTT.

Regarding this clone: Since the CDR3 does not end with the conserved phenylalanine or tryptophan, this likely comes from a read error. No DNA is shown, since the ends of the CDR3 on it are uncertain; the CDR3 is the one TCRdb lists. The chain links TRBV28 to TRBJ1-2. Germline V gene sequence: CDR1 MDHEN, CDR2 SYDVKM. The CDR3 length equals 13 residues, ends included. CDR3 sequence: CASSAYLGLRTVL.

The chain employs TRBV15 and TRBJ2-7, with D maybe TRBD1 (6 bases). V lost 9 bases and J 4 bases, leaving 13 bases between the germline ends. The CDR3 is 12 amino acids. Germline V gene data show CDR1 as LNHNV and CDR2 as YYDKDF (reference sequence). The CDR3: CATGTYQYEQYF. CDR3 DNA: TGTGCCACGGGGACATATCAGTACGAGCAGTACTTC.

The CDR3 spells CASSLSPGTQGDSLRQPQHF. The CDR3 DNA reads as TGTGCCAGCAGTTTGAGCCCTGGGACCCAGGGGGACAGCCTAAGACAGCCCCAGCATTTT. This chain links TRBV28 with TRBJ1-5, with 7 bases fitting TRBD1. CDR3 length: 20 residues. V lost 3 bases, J lost 7 bases, and 24 bases stayed unmatched. CDR1 and CDR2 (germline): MDHEN, SYDVKM.

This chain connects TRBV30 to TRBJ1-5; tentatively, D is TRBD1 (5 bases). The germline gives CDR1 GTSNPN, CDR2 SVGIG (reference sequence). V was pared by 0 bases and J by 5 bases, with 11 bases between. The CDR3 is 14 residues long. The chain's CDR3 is CAWSVLGGDQPQHF. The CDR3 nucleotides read TGTGCCTGGAGTGTACTGGGAGGGGATCAGCCCCAGCATTTT.

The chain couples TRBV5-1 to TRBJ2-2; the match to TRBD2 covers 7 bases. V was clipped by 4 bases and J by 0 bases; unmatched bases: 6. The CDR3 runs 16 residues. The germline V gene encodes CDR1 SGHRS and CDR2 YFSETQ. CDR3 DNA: TGCGCCAGCAGCCGCCGGGGAGGGCCGAACACCGGGGAGCTGTTTTTT. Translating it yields CASSRRGGPNTGELFF.

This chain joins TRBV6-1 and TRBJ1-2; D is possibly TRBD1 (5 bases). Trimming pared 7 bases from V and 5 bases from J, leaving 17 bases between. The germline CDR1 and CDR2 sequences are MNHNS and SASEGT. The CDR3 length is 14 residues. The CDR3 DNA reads TGTGCCAGCAAAATGATTTACGACAGTTATGGCTACACCTTC. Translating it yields CASKMIYDSYGYTF.

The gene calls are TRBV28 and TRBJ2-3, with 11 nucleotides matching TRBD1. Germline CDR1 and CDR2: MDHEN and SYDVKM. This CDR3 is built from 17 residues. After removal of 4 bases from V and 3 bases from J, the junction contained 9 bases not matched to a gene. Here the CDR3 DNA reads TGTGCCAGCAGTTCAATCGCCGGGACAGGGGGGACAGATACGCAGTATTTT. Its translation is CASSSIAGTGGTDTQYF.

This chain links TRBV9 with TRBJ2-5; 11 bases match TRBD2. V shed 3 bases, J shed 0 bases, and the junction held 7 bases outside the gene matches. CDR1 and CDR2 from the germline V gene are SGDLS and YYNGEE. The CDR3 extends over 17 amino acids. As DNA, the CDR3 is TGTGCCAGCAGCGCCCCCCCGGGACTAGCGGACCAAGAGACCCAGTACTTC. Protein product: CASSAPPGLADQETQYF.

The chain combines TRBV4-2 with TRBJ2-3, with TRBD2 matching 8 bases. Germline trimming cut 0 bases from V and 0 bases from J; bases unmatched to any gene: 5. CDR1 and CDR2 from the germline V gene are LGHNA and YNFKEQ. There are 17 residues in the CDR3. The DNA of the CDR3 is TGTGCCAGCAGCCAAGATGGAGCGGGGGCTAGCACAGATACGCAGTATTTT. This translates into CASSQDGAGASTDTQYF.

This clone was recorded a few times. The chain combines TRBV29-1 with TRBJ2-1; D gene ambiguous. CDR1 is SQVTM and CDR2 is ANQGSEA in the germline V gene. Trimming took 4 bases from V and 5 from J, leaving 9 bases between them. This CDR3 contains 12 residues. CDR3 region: CSVASSHNEQFF. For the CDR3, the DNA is TGCAGCGTTGCAAGCTCACACAATGAGCAGTTCTTC.

This CDR3 reads CASSSGGRYSPLHF. Written as DNA, the CDR3 is TGTGCCAGCAGTTCGGGGGGGAGATATTCACCCCTCCACTTT. The chain couples TRBV28 to TRBJ1-6, with a weak D call TRBD1 (5 bases). The CDR3 covers 14 residues. V shed 4 bases and J shed 8 bases, with 12 bases lying between them. The germline gives CDR1 MDHEN, CDR2 SYDVKM.

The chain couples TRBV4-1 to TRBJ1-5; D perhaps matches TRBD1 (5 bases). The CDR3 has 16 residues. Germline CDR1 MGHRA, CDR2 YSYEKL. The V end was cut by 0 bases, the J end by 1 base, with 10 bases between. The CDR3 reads CASSQEARGSNQPQHF. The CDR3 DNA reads TGCGCCAGCAGCCAAGAAGCCCGGGGGAGCAATCAGCCCCAGCATTTT.

CDR3 in amino acids: CASSRGQQETQYF. In DNA form, the CDR3 reads TGCGCCAGCAGCCGCGGACAGCAAGAGACCCAGTACTTC. This sequence joins TRBV5-1 and TRBJ2-5, with D tentatively TRBD1 (6 bases). Germline V gives CDR1 SGHRS, CDR2 YFSETQ. The CDR3 runs 13 residues. The germline V and J ends were trimmed by 4 bases and 2 bases, with 9 bases remaining between them.

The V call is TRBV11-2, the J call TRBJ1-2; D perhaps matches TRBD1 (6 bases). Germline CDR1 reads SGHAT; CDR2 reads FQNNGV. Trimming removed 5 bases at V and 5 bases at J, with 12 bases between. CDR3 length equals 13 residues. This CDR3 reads CASSLGTYYGYTF. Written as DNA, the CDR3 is TGTGCCAGCAGCCTCGGGACATATTATGGCTACACCTTC.

CDR3 protein: CASSPYRVNYQPQHF. CDR3 sequence (DNA): TGTGCCAGCAGTCCCTACAGGGTTAACTATCAGCCCCAGCATTTT. The V and J genes are TRBV6-1 and TRBJ1-5, with D possibly being TRBD1 (6 bases). CDR3 length equals 15 residues. V was clipped by 5 bases and J by 5 bases, with 16 bases between them. Per the germline V gene, CDR1 is MNHNS and CDR2 is SASEGT.

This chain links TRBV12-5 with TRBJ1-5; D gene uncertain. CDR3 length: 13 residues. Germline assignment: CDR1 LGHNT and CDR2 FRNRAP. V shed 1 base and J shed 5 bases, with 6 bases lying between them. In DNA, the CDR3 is TGTGCTAGTGGTTTGGGTCTTGATCAGCCCCAGCATTTT. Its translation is CASGLGLDQPQHF. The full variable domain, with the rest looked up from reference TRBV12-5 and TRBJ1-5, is DARVTQTPRHKVTEMGQEVTMRCQPILGHNTVFWYRQTMMQGLELLAYFRNRAPLDDSGMPKDRFSAEMPDATLATLKIQPSEPRDSAVYFCASGLGLDQPQHFGDGTRLSIL.

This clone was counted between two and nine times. The CDR3: CASSSRGQGYEQYF. The CDR3, as DNA: TGTGCCAGCAGTTCGCGGGGACAGGGGTACGAGCAGTACTTC. The chain combines TRBV27 with TRBJ2-7; TRBD1 matches 10 bases. The CDR3 contains 14 residues. J was trimmed by 4 bases and V by 4 bases; bases with no gene match: 4. Per the germline V gene, CDR1 is MNHEY and CDR2 is SMNVEV (reference sequence).

CDR3 in amino acids: CASSPAGTVLPYEQYF. CDR3 bases: TGTGCCAGCAGCCCGGCGGGCACAGTTCTTCCCTACGAGCAGTACTTC. This sequence joins TRBV7-2 and TRBJ2-7, with D possibly TRBD2 on 5 matching bases. The V end was cut by 5 bases, the J end by 2 bases, with 19 bases between. The CDR3 has 16 amino acids. Germline lookup yields CDR1 SGHTA and CDR2 FQGNSA.

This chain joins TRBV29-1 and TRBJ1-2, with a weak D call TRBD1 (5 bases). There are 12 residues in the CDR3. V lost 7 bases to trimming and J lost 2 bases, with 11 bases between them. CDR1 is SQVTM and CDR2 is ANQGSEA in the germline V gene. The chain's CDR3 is CSAEGVNYGYTF. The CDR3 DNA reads TGCAGCGCGGAAGGGGTAAACTATGGCTACACCTTC.